This T cell receptor (beta chain) was recovered during a study of T cells in Graves' hyperthyroidism and ophthalmopathy. Study details: Once the initial diagnosis was made, peripheral blood was obtained before any treatment.

The TCR beta CDR3 regions underwent amplification using RNA transcripts as the source. First-round RT-PCR targeting the TCR CDR3 was performed with the HTBI primer set. In TCRdb, the multiplex PCR reads were re-called with MiXCR into one record per CDR3 protein. The table records 690,000 or so distinct CDR3 sequences, roughly a sixth of them present only once. The study excluded patients with uncontrolled infection, other autoimmune disease, pregnancy or lactation. This CDR3 spans 17 amino acids. In germline, CDR1 is MNHEY, CDR2 SMNVEV (reference sequence). With 6 bases clipped from V and 0 bases from J, the junction kept 9 bases outside the gene matches. The sample holds many counts of this clonotype.

Sequenced sample: blood. This TCR was recovered from a woman aged 45-59 years with Graves' hyperthyroidism that later progressed to Graves' ophthalmopathy. The chain joins TRBV27 to TRBJ2-1; TRBD2 matches 9 bases. The CDR3 sequence: CASRPSSGVSSYNEQFF. CDR3 nucleotide sequence: TGTGCCAGCAGACCTTCTAGCGGGGTAAGCTCCTACAATGAGCAGTTCTTC.